This entry lists 25 T cell receptor beta chains sequenced from one sample in a study of control samples from healthy donors and cancer patients (dated by TCRdb to the early 2020s). Libraries were made using the immunoSEQ multiplex PCR assay. TCRdb limited this immuneACCESS table to in-frame rearrangements with V and J called. A share of clones is missing; checked studies link under half to unresolved V genes, and the rest is unexplained. This sample has some 120,000 clones in its table, and under 95% of those were observed once. The top ten clones comprise approximately 1.7% of the sample. The sequenced sample consisted of PBMCs. All receptors derive from a middle-aged man with head and neck cancer.

This clone came up once. The chain has TRBV30 and TRBJ1-2, with 11 bases identical to TRBD1. V shed 2 bases, J shed 6 bases, and the junction held 2 bases outside the gene matches. Looked up from germline, CDR1 is GTSNPN and CDR2 is SVGIG (reference sequence). CDR3 length equals 13 residues. The CDR3 DNA is TGTGCCTGGAGTCGGGACAGGGGGAATGGCTACACCTTC. Protein product: CAWSRDRGNGYTF.

This rearrangement joins TRBV5-8 to TRBJ1-2; TRBD1 matches at 8 bases. V was pared by 1 base and J by 8 bases, with 10 bases of the junction left unmatched. The V gene's germline CDR1 is SGHTS and CDR2 YDEGEE. The CDR3 spans 15 residues. The CDR3 sequence: CASSLPGQGFGGYTF. CDR3 bases: TGTGCCAGCAGCTTGCCCGGACAGGGCTTTGGAGGCTACACCTTC.

This chain connects TRBV7-2 to TRBJ2-7; tentatively, D is TRBD1 (6 bases). The CDR3 runs to 16 residues. The V end was cut by 7 bases, the J end by 0 bases, with 19 bases between. Germline CDR1 reads SGHTA; CDR2 reads FQGNSA. The CDR3, as DNA: TGTGCCAGCAAATTATCCGGGACACTGAGCTCCTACGAGCAGTACTTC. This encodes CASKLSGTLSSYEQYF.

The gene calls are TRBV12-5 and TRBJ2-1; TRBD1 aligns across 12 bases. The CDR3 has 16 amino acids. V lost 6 bases and J lost 7; bases outside the gene matches: 10. Germline CDR1 and CDR2: LGHNT and FRNRAP. In nucleotides, the CDR3 is TGTGCTAGTGGCGCACCCGGGACAGGGGGCCCAAATGAGCAGTTCTTC. It encodes CASGAPGTGGPNEQFF.

J is TRBJ2-1 and V is TRBV7-2; D remains unclear. The germline CDR1 and CDR2 sequences are SGHTA and FQGNSA. Deletions cut 2 bases from V and 8 bases from J, with 10 bases between. This CDR3 spans 13 amino acids. The CDR3: CASSLRLPDEQFF. CDR3 nucleotide sequence: TGTGCCAGCAGCTTACGGTTACCGGATGAGCAGTTCTTC.

The chain couples TRBV9 to TRBJ1-1; 7 bases fit TRBD1. Trimming cost V 7 bases and J 0 bases; bases outside gene matches: 9. The V gene's germline CDR1 is SGDLS and CDR2 YYNGEE. This CDR3 region has 15 residues. The CDR3 coding sequence is TGTGCCAGCGGGAGACAGGGAGAGATGAACACTGAAGCTTTCTTT. Its protein product is CASGRQGEMNTEAFF.

V gene TRBV5-4 combines with J gene TRBJ2-3; D might be TRBD2 (6 bases). Germline V gives CDR1 SGHNT, CDR2 YYREEE (reference sequence). The CDR3 spans 15 residues. V was trimmed by 2 bases and J by 0 bases, leaving 10 bases between them. CDR3 sequence (DNA): TGTGCCAGCAGCTTACGGGACTCCAGCACAGATACGCAGTATTTT. This sequence encodes CASSLRDSSTDTQYF.

This chain connects TRBV5-5 to TRBJ1-5; 8 bases match TRBD1. Germline trimming cut 4 bases from V and 4 bases from J; bases unmatched to any gene: 1. This CDR3 has 13 amino acids. CDR1 is SGHKS, CDR2 YYEKEE, per germline (reference sequence). The CDR3 bases are TGTGCCAGCAGCCGACAGGGGAATCAGCCCCAGCATTTT. Amino acid sequence: CASSRQGNQPQHF.

The chain employs TRBV9 and TRBJ1-5; 9 nucleotides agree with TRBD1. Trimming cost V 2 bases and J 5 bases; bases outside gene matches: 2. CDR3 length equals 14 residues. The germline V gene encodes CDR1 SGDLS and CDR2 YYNGEE. CDR3 in amino acids: CASSVGTGHQPQHF. The CDR3 DNA reads TGTGCCAGCAGCGTCGGGACAGGGCATCAGCCCCAGCATTTT. The complete variable domain, with remaining parts taken from reference TRBV9 and TRBJ1-5, reads DSGVTQTPKHLITATGQRVTLRCSPRSGDLSVYWYQQSLDQGLQFLIQYYNGEERAKGNILERFSAQQFPDLHSELNLSSLELGDSALYFCASSVGTGHQPQHFGDGTRLSIL.

The chain combines TRBV9 with TRBJ2-7; the D is unclear. V was shortened by 0 bases and J by 6 bases, with 16 bases between the two germline ends. Germline V gene sequence: CDR1 SGDLS, CDR2 YYNGEE. The CDR3 is 15 residues long. DNA of the CDR3: TGTGCCAGCAGCGTAGGCGGCGGCAGGAGTGCCGAGCAGTACTTC. This translates into CASSVGGGRSAEQYF.

The genes are TRBV9 and TRBJ2-1; 10 bases align to TRBD2. Trimming took 4 bases from V and 6 from J; bases not matched to a gene: 4. This CDR3 has 14 amino acids. The V gene's germline CDR1 is SGDLS and CDR2 YYNGEE. The CDR3 DNA is TGTGCCAGCAGCACTAGCGGGGCCCTCAATGAGCAGTTCTTC. The encoded protein is CASSTSGALNEQFF.

The CDR3 region is CASSIDPTGELFF. In nucleotides, the CDR3 is TGTGCCAGTAGTATAGATCCAACCGGGGAGCTGTTTTTT. The chain couples TRBV19 to TRBJ2-2, with D hard to call. Germline CDR1 LNHDA, CDR2 SQIVND (reference sequence). This CDR3 comprises 13 residues. Trimming cost V 0 bases and J 5 bases, with 4 bases left between them.

The rearrangement links TRBV7-2 to TRBJ2-5, with a tentative D call TRBD1 (6 bases). The V gene lost 8 bases and the J gene lost 4 bases, with 14 bases spanning the gap. CDR1 is SGHTA and CDR2 is FQGNSA in the germline V gene. The CDR3 extends over 13 amino acids. The CDR3 bases are TGTGCCAGCTTGAGGACAGCTCTAGAGACCCAGTACTTC. This codes for CASLRTALETQYF.

J is TRBJ1-6 and V is TRBV27, with D possibly being TRBD1 (5 bases). The germline CDR1 and CDR2 sequences are MNHEY and SMNVEV (reference sequence). There are 12 residues in the CDR3. Trimming removed 7 bases from V and 7 bases from J, with 8 bases in between. This CDR3 is CASTRGNSPLHF. As DNA, the CDR3 is TGTGCCAGCACTAGGGGCAATTCACCCCTCCACTTT.

This chain uses TRBV7-2 with TRBJ2-5, with 8 bases lining up with TRBD2. From germline, CDR1 is SGHTA and CDR2 FQGNSA. The V and J ends lost 3 bases and 4 bases, in that order; junction bases with no gene match: 4. This CDR3 region has 14 residues. CDR3 nucleotides: TGTGCCAGCAGCTTCGGGGGGGCACGAGAGACCCAGTACTTC. This sequence encodes CASSFGGARETQYF.

The chain has TRBV7-9 and TRBJ2-3, with TRBD1 matching 7 bases. The CDR3 covers 15 residues. V lost 4 bases, J lost 5 bases, and 9 bases stayed unmatched. Per the germline V gene, CDR1 is SEHNR and CDR2 is FQNEAQ (reference sequence). The CDR3 sequence is CASSYRDRKGDTQYF. In DNA, the CDR3 is TGTGCCAGCAGCTACCGGGACAGAAAAGGAGATACGCAGTATTTT.

The chain carries TRBV28 and TRBJ1-4; D perhaps matches TRBD1 (5 bases). CDR1 is MDHEN and CDR2 is SYDVKM in the germline V gene. CDR3 length: 15 amino acids. Deletions cut 4 bases from V and 2 bases from J, with 11 bases between. The CDR3 DNA sequence: TGTGCCAGCAGTTCCCCGGGGGGGACTAATGAAAAACTGTTTTTT. Translated, it gives CASSSPGGTNEKLFF. Complete variable domain (other parts from reference TRBV28 and TRBJ1-4): DVKVTQSSRYLVKRTGEKVFLECVQDMDHENMFWYRQDPGLGLRLIYFSYDVKMKEKGDIPEGYSVSREKKERFSLILESASTNQTSMYLCASSSPGGTNEKLFFGSGTQLSVL.

This clone was found once. This chain joins TRBV28 and TRBJ1-2, with 10 bases lining up with TRBD1. In germline, CDR1 is MDHEN, CDR2 SYDVKM. J lost 1 base, V lost 1 base, and 6 bases had no gene match. The CDR3 has 17 residues. CDR3 region: CASSLSLGQGGNYGYTF. The CDR3 nucleotides are TGTGCCAGCAGTTTATCCCTAGGACAGGGGGGTAACTATGGCTACACCTTC.

The V and J genes are TRBV19 and TRBJ1-1; 11 bases are a match to TRBD1. The CDR3 extends over 14 amino acids. V gave up 7 bases and J gave up 4 bases; unmatched junction bases: 5. Germline V gene data show CDR1 as LNHDA and CDR2 as SQIVND (reference sequence). CDR3 region: CASTLGTGGTEAFF. The CDR3 coding sequence is TGTGCCAGTACCCTCGGGACAGGGGGCACTGAAGCTTTCTTT.

The chain is built from TRBV19 and TRBJ1-5; D is undetermined. CDR3 length: 16 amino acids. Germline V lookup: CDR1 LNHDA, CDR2 SQIVND (reference sequence). V was pared by 4 bases and J by 0 bases, with 13 bases between. This CDR3 reads CASSTSTFVSNQPQHF. The DNA for the CDR3 is TGTGCCAGTAGTACCTCGACCTTTGTTAGCAATCAGCCCCAGCATTTT.

V gene TRBV7-9 combines with J gene TRBJ2-2; the D gene is possibly TRBD2 (6 bases). The CDR3 length is 16 residues. The germline V gene has CDR1 SEHNR and CDR2 FQNEAQ (reference sequence). The V gene lost 8 bases and the J gene lost 1 base, with 17 bases spanning the gap. As DNA, the CDR3 is TGTGCCAGCCTTACTGAAGCGGGCCTGAACACCGGGGAGCTGTTTTTT. This sequence encodes CASLTEAGLNTGELFF. The entire variable domain, with the rest obtained from reference TRBV7-9 and TRBJ2-2, is as follows: DTGVSQNPRHKITKRGQNVTFRCDPISEHNRLYWYRQTLGQGPEFLTYFQNEAQLEKSRLLSDRFSAERPKGSFSTLEIQRTEQGDSAMYLCASLTEAGLNTGELFFGEGSRLTVL.

This clone appeared a single time. The chain combines TRBV7-9 with TRBJ1-2; TRBD1 is a possible D gene (5 bases). This CDR3 is 13 amino acids long. Trimming took 2 bases from V and 8 from J, leaving 12 bases between them. The germline V gene encodes CDR1 SEHNR and CDR2 FQNEAQ (reference sequence). The CDR3 DNA is TGTGCCAGCAGCTTATGGCAGGGCGTCGGCTACACCTTC. It codes for CASSLWQGVGYTF. Using reference TRBV7-9 and TRBJ1-2 for the parts outside the CDR3, the full variable domain is DTGVSQNPRHKITKRGQNVTFRCDPISEHNRLYWYRQTLGQGPEFLTYFQNEAQLEKSRLLSDRFSAERPKGSFSTLEIQRTEQGDSAMYLCASSLWQGVGYTFGSGTRLTVV.

As for this clone: The sample holds other DNA sequences that translate to the same CDR3. This chain uses TRBV7-9 with TRBJ1-5; tentatively, D is TRBD1 (6 bases). This CDR3 has 15 amino acids. V lost 3 bases to trimming and J lost 3 bases, with 12 bases between them. The germline V gene has CDR1 SEHNR and CDR2 FQNEAQ (reference sequence). In nucleotides, the CDR3 is TGTGCCAGCAGCTTGGCTCAGGGGCCCAATCAGCCCCAGCATTTT. Its translation is CASSLAQGPNQPQHF.

The V gene is TRBV19, the J gene TRBJ2-1; a possible D gene is TRBD1 (6 bases). The V gene's germline CDR1 is LNHDA and CDR2 SQIVND (reference sequence). Between the trimmed V and J ends, which lost 4 bases and 4 bases, there was a span of 14 bases. The CDR3 covers 15 residues. The CDR3 DNA reads TGTGCCAGTAGTAGCCTTAGCACAGGGTACAATGAGCAGTTCTTC. Amino acid sequence: CASSSLSTGYNEQFF.

This clone was counted between two and nine times. V gene TRBV7-9 combines with J gene TRBJ1-3; 9 bases fit TRBD1. Germline-derived CDR1 and CDR2 are SEHNR and FQNEAQ (reference sequence). The V and J ends lost 2 bases and 5 bases, in that order; junction bases with no gene match: 10. The CDR3 runs to 17 residues. In DNA, the CDR3 is TGTGCCAGCAGCTTACCCGGGACAGGGAGCGGAAGAAACACCATATATTTT. This codes for CASSLPGTGSGRNTIYF.